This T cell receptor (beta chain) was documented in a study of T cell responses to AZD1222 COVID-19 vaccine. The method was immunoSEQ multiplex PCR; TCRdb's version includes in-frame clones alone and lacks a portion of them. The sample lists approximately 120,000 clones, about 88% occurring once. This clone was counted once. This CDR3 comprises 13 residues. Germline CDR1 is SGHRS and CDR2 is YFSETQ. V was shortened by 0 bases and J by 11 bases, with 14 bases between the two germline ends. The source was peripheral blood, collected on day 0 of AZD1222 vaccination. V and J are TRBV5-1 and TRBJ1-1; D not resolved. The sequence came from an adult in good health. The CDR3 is CASSLDGPPPAFF. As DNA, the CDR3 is TGCGCCAGCAGCTTGGATGGGCCCCCCCCTGCTTTCTTT.